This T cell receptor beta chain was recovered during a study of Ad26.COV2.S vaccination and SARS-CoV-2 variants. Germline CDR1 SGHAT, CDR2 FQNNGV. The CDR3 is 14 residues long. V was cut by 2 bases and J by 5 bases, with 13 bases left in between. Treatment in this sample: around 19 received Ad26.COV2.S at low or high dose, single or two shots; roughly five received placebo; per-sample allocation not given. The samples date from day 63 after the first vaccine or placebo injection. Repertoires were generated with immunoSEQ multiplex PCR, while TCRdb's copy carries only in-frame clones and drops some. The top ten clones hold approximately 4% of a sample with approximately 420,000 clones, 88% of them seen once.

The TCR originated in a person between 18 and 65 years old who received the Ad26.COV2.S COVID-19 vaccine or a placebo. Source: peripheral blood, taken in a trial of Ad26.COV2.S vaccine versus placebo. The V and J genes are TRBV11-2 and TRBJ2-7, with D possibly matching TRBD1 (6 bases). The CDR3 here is CASSLNRVTNEQYF. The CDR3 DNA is TGTGCCAGCAGCTTAAACAGGGTGACCAACGAGCAGTACTTC. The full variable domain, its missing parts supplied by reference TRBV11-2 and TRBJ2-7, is EAGVAQSPRYKIIEKRQSVAFWCNPISGHATLYWYQQILGQGPKLLIQFQNNGVVDDSQLPKDRFSAERLKGVDSTLKIQPAKLEDSAVYLCASSLNRVTNEQYFGPGTRLTVT.